This T cell receptor (beta chain) was recovered during a study of T cell responses to AZD1222 COVID-19 vaccine. Study-level findings and limits: There were mostly white British donors and more females than males, and clonal diversity was possibly underestimated. Repertoire sampling occurred only after the peak T cell response.

Comment on this clone: The antigen remains unidentified.

Clones were read by immunoSEQ multiplex PCR, and TCRdb kept only the in-frame ones, dropping some. This sample has about 130,000 clones, with about 89% found just once. Per germline, CDR1 SGHAT and CDR2 FQNNGV. Trimming cost V 0 bases and J 0 bases; bases outside gene matches: 8. The CDR3 sequence is 19 residues long. The sequences come from peripheral blood, collected on day 0 of AZD1222 vaccination. The receptor was isolated from an adult in good health. The chain employs TRBV11-2 and TRBJ2-2; TRBD1 agrees at 9 bases. CDR3 region: CASSLDRDRAPANTGELFF. Here the CDR3 DNA reads TGTGCCAGCAGCTTAGACCGGGACAGGGCACCCGCGAACACCGGGGAGCTGTTTTTT.